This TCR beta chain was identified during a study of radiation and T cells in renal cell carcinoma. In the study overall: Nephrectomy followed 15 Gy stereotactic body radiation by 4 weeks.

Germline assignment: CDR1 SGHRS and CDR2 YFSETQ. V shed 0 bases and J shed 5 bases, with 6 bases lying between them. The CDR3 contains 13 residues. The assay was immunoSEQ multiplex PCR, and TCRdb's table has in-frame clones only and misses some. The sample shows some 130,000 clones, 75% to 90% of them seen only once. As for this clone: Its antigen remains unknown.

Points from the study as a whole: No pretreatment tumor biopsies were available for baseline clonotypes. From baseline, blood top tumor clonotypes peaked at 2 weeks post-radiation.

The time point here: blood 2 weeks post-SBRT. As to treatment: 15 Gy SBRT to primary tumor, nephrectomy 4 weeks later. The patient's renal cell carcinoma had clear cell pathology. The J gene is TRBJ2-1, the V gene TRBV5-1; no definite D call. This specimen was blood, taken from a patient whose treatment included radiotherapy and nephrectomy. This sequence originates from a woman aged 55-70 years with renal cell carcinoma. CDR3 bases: TGCGCCAGCAGCTTGGATTTGAACAATGAGCAGTTCTTC. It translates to CASSLDLNNEQFF.